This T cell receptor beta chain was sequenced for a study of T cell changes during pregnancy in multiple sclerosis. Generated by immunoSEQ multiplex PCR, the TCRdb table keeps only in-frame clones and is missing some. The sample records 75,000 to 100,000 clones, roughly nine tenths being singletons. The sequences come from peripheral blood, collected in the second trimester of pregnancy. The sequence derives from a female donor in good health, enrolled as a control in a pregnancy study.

The CDR3 protein is CASSLIPTSGLYNEQFF. In DNA form, the CDR3 reads TGTGCCAGCAGTCTCATACCTACTAGCGGGCTCTACAATGAGCAGTTCTTC. The chain combines TRBV28 with TRBJ2-1; TRBD2 matches at 9 bases. There are 17 residues in the CDR3. CDR1 and CDR2 (germline): MDHEN, SYDVKM. The ends lost 5 bases at V and 3 bases at J; junction bases unmatched: 11.